Listed here are 29 T cell receptor beta chains from one sample, sequenced in a study of cytomegalovirus exposure and HLA in healthy donors. The primer mix had 60 Vbeta and 13 Jbeta primers. TCRdb keeps only in-frame clones here, not all; method: immunoSEQ multiplex PCR. Seen here are approximately 120,000 clones, roughly three quarters observed once, and the top ten hold 12%. The source material was PBMCs. The receptors come from a middle-aged woman in good health and CMV-seropositive.

The chain is built from TRBV15 and TRBJ1-1; D remains unclear. CDR3 length: 13 amino acids. Trimming stripped 0 bases from V and 2 bases from J, with 4 bases between. Germline CDR1 reads LNHNV; CDR2 reads YYDKDF (reference sequence). CDR3 bases: TGTGCCACCAGCAGAGAGAGAAACACTGAAGCTTTCTTT. Translation: CATSRERNTEAFF. Full variable domain (remainder filled in from reference TRBV15 and TRBJ1-1): DAMVIQNPRYQVTQFGKPVTLSCSQTLNHNVMYWYQQKSSQAPKLLFHYYDKDFNNEADTPDNFQSRRPNTSFCFLDIRSPGLGDTAMYLCATSRERNTEAFFGQGTRLTVV.

V gene TRBV5-4 combines with J gene TRBJ1-4; TRBD1 matches 7 bases. Unmatched junction bases numbered 11, after V lost 9 bases and J lost 6 bases. CDR1 and CDR2 from the germline V gene are SGHNT and YYREEE (reference sequence). The CDR3 covers 14 residues. The CDR3 protein is CATTSGTEYEKLFF. Here the CDR3 DNA reads TGTGCCACCACCTCCGGGACAGAATATGAAAAACTGTTTTTT.

The chain carries TRBV6-5 and TRBJ1-1; D gene uncertain. The CDR3 contains 13 residues. Germline CDR1 and CDR2: MNHEY and SVGAGI. V was clipped by 0 bases and J by 7 bases, with 9 bases between them. The CDR3 bases are TGTGCCAGCAGTTACTCGAGTAGCAGTGAAGCTTTCTTT. It codes for CASSYSSSSEAFF.

The sample holds a few counts of this clone. This rearrangement joins TRBV7-2 to TRBJ2-5; D is possibly TRBD1 (5 bases). V shed 8 bases and J shed 1 base, with 14 bases lying between them. In germline, CDR1 is SGHTA, CDR2 FQGNSA. The length of the CDR3 is 14 residues. Written as DNA, the CDR3 is TGTGCCAGCCAAGCTTGGGGCAGCCAAGAGACCCAGTACTTC. It yields the protein CASQAWGSQETQYF.

Remarks on this clone: Distinct nucleotide sequences in the sample also encode this CDR3. The chain is built from TRBV5-1 and TRBJ1-5, with 7 bases aligning to TRBD1. CDR1 is SGHRS and CDR2 is YFSETQ in the germline V gene. This CDR3 region has 16 residues. Trimming cost V 0 bases and J 0 bases; bases outside gene matches: 3. The CDR3 loop is CASSLGTGDSNQPQHF. The CDR3 DNA follows: TGCGCCAGCAGCTTGGGGACAGGAGATAGCAATCAGCCCCAGCATTTT.

This clone was observed a handful of times. This may be a read error: a much more frequent sequence differs by one nucleotide. The V gene is TRBV27, the J gene TRBJ2-5; 11 bases fit TRBD2. The germline CDR1 and CDR2 sequences are MNHEY and SMNVEV (reference sequence). The CDR3 length is 20 residues. CDR3 residues: CASSSPQTSPTSGGAYEQHF. The CDR3 nucleotides are TGTGCCAGCAGCTCCCCCCAGACAAGCCCAACTAGCGGGGGTGCCTACGAGCAGCACTTC.

CDR3 region: CASSWTSGGGLDYNEQFF. CDR3 nucleotides: TGCGCCAGCAGCTGGACTAGCGGGGGGGGGTTAGACTACAATGAGCAGTTCTTC. This chain connects TRBV5-1 to TRBJ2-1; 15 nucleotides line up with TRBD2. V was pared by 3 bases and J by 3 bases, with 7 bases of the junction left unmatched. This CDR3 contains 18 residues. Germline V CDR1 and CDR2: SGHRS, YFSETQ. Using reference TRBV5-1 and TRBJ2-1 for the parts outside the CDR3, the full variable domain is KAGVTQTPRYLIKTRGQQVTLSCSPISGHRSVSWYQQTPGQGLQFLFEYFSETQRNKGNFPGRFSGRQFSNSRSEMNVSTLELGDSALYLCASSWTSGGGLDYNEQFFGPGTRLTVL.

This clone was picked up one time. The chain is built from TRBV5-1 and TRBJ1-4; D perhaps matches TRBD1 (5 bases). V gave up 1 base and J gave up 8 bases, with 9 bases separating them. The CDR3 extends over 13 amino acids. The germline gives CDR1 SGHRS, CDR2 YFSETQ. This CDR3 is CASSLYDREKLFF. The CDR3, as DNA: TGCGCCAGCAGCTTGTATGACAGAGAAAAACTGTTTTTT.

The chain uses TRBV5-1 and TRBJ2-1; 8 nucleotides align to TRBD1. CDR3 length: 14 residues. Germline CDR1 and CDR2: SGHRS and YFSETQ. The junction had 4 bases not matched to a gene; V was cut back by 2 bases and J by 6 bases. CDR3 sequence (DNA): TGCGCCAGCAGCTTAAGGACAGGGCCCAATGAGCAGTTCTTC. It translates to CASSLRTGPNEQFF. Variable domain in full (rest from reference TRBV5-1 and TRBJ2-1): KAGVTQTPRYLIKTRGQQVTLSCSPISGHRSVSWYQQTPGQGLQFLFEYFSETQRNKGNFPGRFSGRQFSNSRSEMNVSTLELGDSALYLCASSLRTGPNEQFFGPGTRLTVL.

This clone showed up just a few times. The V call is TRBV9, the J call TRBJ1-4; TRBD1 matches at 7 bases. Trimming took 0 bases from V and 7 from J; bases not matched to a gene: 18. This CDR3 region has 19 residues. Germline-derived CDR1 and CDR2 are SGDLS and YYNGEE. In DNA, the CDR3 is TGTGCCAGCAGCGTAGGTCACGGGTCAGGGGGTTCCTCTTCTGAAAAACTGTTTTTT. Translating it yields CASSVGHGSGGSSSEKLFF.

The rearrangement joins TRBV9 to TRBJ2-3; TRBD2 agrees at 9 bases. The CDR3 spans 18 residues. J was trimmed by 1 base and V by 3 bases; bases with no gene match: 12. The germline CDR1 and CDR2 sequences are SGDLS and YYNGEE. The CDR3 DNA reads as TGTGCCAGCAGCGATAGCGGGGGTCTACCCCTTGGCACAGATACGCAGTATTTT. Its protein product is CASSDSGGLPLGTDTQYF. Full variable domain (remainder filled in from reference TRBV9 and TRBJ2-3): DSGVTQTPKHLITATGQRVTLRCSPRSGDLSVYWYQQSLDQGLQFLIQYYNGEERAKGNILERFSAQQFPDLHSELNLSSLELGDSALYFCASSDSGGLPLGTDTQYFGPGTRLTVL.

The chain is built from TRBV4-2 and TRBJ1-2; the D is unclear. Germline V gives CDR1 LGHNA, CDR2 YNFKEQ. The V and J ends lost 0 bases and 4 bases respectively, with 12 bases between them. The CDR3 is 15 residues long. The CDR3 sequence is CASSQDLGQTYGYTF. The CDR3 DNA sequence: TGTGCCAGCAGCCAAGATCTTGGGCAGACCTATGGCTACACCTTC.

The chain couples TRBV30 to TRBJ2-6, with D uncertain. The germline V gene encodes CDR1 GTSNPN and CDR2 SVGIG (reference sequence). The CDR3 is 16 residues long. V lost 2 bases to trimming and J lost 4 bases, with 15 bases between them. The CDR3 sequence: CAWSLPRRSGANVLTF. The CDR3 nucleotides are TGTGCCTGGAGTCTCCCCCGGAGATCCGGGGCCAACGTCCTGACTTTC. Based on the CDR3 plus reference TRBV30 and TRBJ2-6, the full variable domain is SQTIHQWPATLVQPVGSPLSLECTVEGTSNPNLYWYRQAAGRGLQLLFYSVGIGQISSEVPQNLSASRPQDRQFILSSKKLLLSDSGFYLCAWSLPRRSGANVLTFGAGSRLTVL.

The chain recombines TRBV6-6 with TRBJ2-7; 8 bases are shared with TRBD1. This CDR3 region has 14 residues. Germline V gives CDR1 MNHNY, CDR2 SVGAGI (reference sequence). The V and J ends lost 11 bases and 3 bases, in that order; junction bases with no gene match: 12. The DNA for the CDR3 is TGTGCCGGGGCCGGGACAGGAGGGTTCTACGAGCAGTACTTC. Its protein is CAGAGTGGFYEQYF.

The chain has TRBV5-8 and TRBJ1-2, with TRBD1 identical over 10 bases. Trimming removed 4 bases from V and 8 bases from J; junction bases left unmatched: 8. This CDR3 is built from 14 residues. Germline V gives CDR1 SGHTS, CDR2 YDEGEE. The CDR3, as DNA: TGTGCCAGCAGCGAGGGGACAGGGGTTCAGGGCTACACCTTC. Its protein product is CASSEGTGVQGYTF.

The rearrangement links TRBV6-1 to TRBJ1-5; D not resolved. V lost 2 bases, J lost 4 bases, and 9 bases lay in between. Germline CDR1 MNHNS, CDR2 SASEGT. The CDR3 is 14 residues long. In nucleotides, the CDR3 is TGTGCCAGCAGTGAAAGGAGCGATAATCAGCCCCAGCATTTT. It is translated as CASSERSDNQPQHF.

The V call is TRBV2, the J call TRBJ1-1; D gene uncertain. Trimming took 6 bases from V and 1 from J, leaving 6 bases between them. The CDR3 extends over 12 amino acids. CDR1 SNHLY and CDR2 FYNNEI come from the germline V gene. Written as DNA, the CDR3 is TGTGCCAGCAGCGAGGGGAACACTGAAGCTTTCTTT. Translated, it gives CASSEGNTEAFF.

This clone showed up just a few times. This chain links TRBV7-9 with TRBJ1-4; D is unclear. In germline, CDR1 is SEHNR, CDR2 FQNEAQ (reference sequence). The CDR3 covers 14 residues. V shed 4 bases and J shed 1 base, with 7 bases lying between them. The CDR3 loop reads CASSSPRTNEKLFF. CDR3 in DNA: TGTGCCAGCAGCTCCCCCAGAACTAATGAAAAACTGTTTTTT.

CDR3 loop: CASSGQGSGANVLTF. As DNA, the CDR3 is TGTGCCAGCAGTGGGCAGGGCTCTGGGGCCAACGTCCTGACTTTC. The J gene is TRBJ2-6, the V gene TRBV2, with TRBD1 as a possible D gene (5 bases). The CDR3 length is 15 residues. Trimming stripped 4 bases from V and 0 bases from J, with 7 bases between. Germline V gene lookup returns CDR1 SNHLY and CDR2 FYNNEI.

This clone was seen a few times. A junction end diverges from the germline sequence, so it may reflect a read error. The rearrangement links TRBV5-4 to TRBJ2-4; D is possibly TRBD2 (7 bases). Germline V gene sequence: CDR1 SGHNT, CDR2 YYREEE (reference sequence). The CDR3 length is 16 residues. The CDR3 reads CASSLWGGPPKNIQYF. Here the CDR3 DNA reads TGTGCCAGCAGCTTGTGGGGGGGGCCCCCCAAGAACATTCAGTACTTC.

The chain carries TRBV7-8 and TRBJ2-1, with TRBD2 matching 8 bases. The germline V gene encodes CDR1 SGHVS and CDR2 FQNEAQ. V shed 5 bases and J 14 bases; nucleotides not matched to a gene: 14. The CDR3 has 14 residues. This CDR3 reads CASSTRLATPYEFF. In DNA form, the CDR3 reads TGTGCCAGCAGCACGCGACTAGCGACACCTTATGAGTTCTTC. The variable domain in full, completed from reference TRBV7-8 and TRBJ2-1, reads GAGVSQSPRYKVAKRGQDVALRCDPISGHVSLFWYQQALGQGPEFLTYFQNEAQLDKSGLPSDRFFAERPEGSVSTLKIQRTQQEDSAVYLCASSTRLATPYEFFGPGTRLTVL.

The V and J genes are TRBV4-2 and TRBJ2-7; 9 bases are shared with TRBD2. The CDR3 is 17 residues long. After removal of 1 base from V and 2 bases from J, the junction contained 9 bases not matched to a gene. CDR1 is LGHNA and CDR2 is YNFKEQ in the germline V gene. As DNA, the CDR3 is TGTGCCAGCAGCCAAGTGCTCGGACTAGCGCGAACCTACGAGCAGTACTTC. Its protein is CASSQVLGLARTYEQYF.

The chain employs TRBV9 and TRBJ2-3, with TRBD2 matching over 10 bases. Germline-derived CDR1 and CDR2 are SGDLS and YYNGEE. With 4 bases clipped from V and 0 bases from J, the junction kept 5 bases outside the gene matches. The CDR3 contains 16 residues. CDR3 region: CASSPSAGGSTDTQYF. As DNA, the CDR3 is TGTGCCAGCAGCCCCTCAGCGGGGGGGAGCACAGATACGCAGTATTTT.

For the CDR3, the DNA is TGTGCCAGCAGCAGGGGACTAGCGGGGAGCAATGAGCAGTTCTTC. The encoded protein is CASSRGLAGSNEQFF. The rearrangement links TRBV27 to TRBJ2-1; 13 bases agree with TRBD2. The V segment lost 6 bases and the J segment 6 bases; nucleotides outside the gene matches: 5. CDR1 and CDR2 from the germline V gene are MNHEY and SMNVEV (reference sequence). The CDR3 has 15 residues.

Only a few counts were recorded for this clone. The chain carries TRBV5-1 and TRBJ1-2; maybe TRBD1 (5 bases). This CDR3 contains 16 residues. V lost 0 bases, J lost 8 bases, and 20 bases lay in between. CDR1 and CDR2 from the germline V gene are SGHRS and YFSETQ. The CDR3 DNA is TGCGCCAGCAGCTTGGGACAGACTTCCACCTATGGAGGCTACACCTTC. Its translation is CASSLGQTSTYGGYTF.

The chain employs TRBV7-3 and TRBJ2-2, with 8 bases that match TRBD2. Unmatched junction bases numbered 7, after V lost 4 bases and J lost 6 bases. CDR1 SGHTA and CDR2 FQGTGA come from the germline V gene. The CDR3 sequence is 15 residues long. CDR3 bases: TGTGCCAGCAGCTCCGGGGGGGCGTCCGCCGGGGAGCTGTTTTTT. Encoded protein: CASSSGGASAGELFF.

This chain links TRBV11-2 with TRBJ1-1, with D hard to call. In germline, CDR1 is SGHAT, CDR2 FQNNGV. The V gene lost 5 bases and the J gene lost 1 base, with 11 bases spanning the gap. The CDR3 runs to 14 residues. The CDR3 DNA reads TGTGCCAGCAGCCGTCCCCGGGGGAACACTGAAGCTTTCTTT. Protein: CASSRPRGNTEAFF.

The sample holds one count of this clone. The V gene is TRBV7-3, the J gene TRBJ1-1; no clear D. The ends were cut back, 4 bases at V and 0 bases at J, with 6 bases in the middle. This CDR3 region has 13 residues. CDR1 and CDR2 (germline): SGHTA, FQGTGA. CDR3 bases: TGTGCCAGCAGCTCGGGGATGAACACTGAAGCTTTCTTT. Translating it yields CASSSGMNTEAFF. The full variable domain, with the rest looked up from reference TRBV7-3 and TRBJ1-1, is GAGVSQTPSNKVTEKGKYVELRCDPISGHTALYWYRQSLGQGPEFLIYFQGTGAADDSGLPNDRFFAVRPEGSVSTLKIQRTERGDSAVYLCASSSGMNTEAFFGQGTRLTVV.

V is TRBV7-3 and J is TRBJ2-5, with 7 bases identical to TRBD1. V was clipped by 6 bases and J by 5 bases; unmatched bases: 18. The germline CDR1 and CDR2 sequences are SGHTA and FQGTGA. This CDR3 has 17 residues. The CDR3 DNA is TGTGCCAGCAGACCATCTCCCGGGGCAGGGGGTGGCGAGACCCAGTACTTC. This gives the protein CASRPSPGAGGGETQYF.